Listed here are 15 T cell receptor beta chains from one sample, sequenced in a study of OX40 agonist ivuxolimab in advanced cancers. Sequenced by immunoSEQ multiplex PCR; TCRdb stores in-frame clones only, minus some. Seen here are 55,000 to 85,000 clones, around 90% observed once, and the top ten hold 1.3%. Material: CD4+ or CD8+ T cells sorted from blood, obtained in a trial of the OX40 agonist ivuxolimab. The receptors were sampled from an adult with an advanced solid tumor such as melanoma, head and neck, liver or kidney cancer.

This chain links TRBV5-4 with TRBJ2-7; D is unresolved. Germline values: CDR1 SGHNT, CDR2 YYREEE (reference sequence). The CDR3 is 13 residues long. V was pared by 3 bases and J by 0 bases, with 7 bases between. CDR3: CASSSVSSYEQYF. Here the CDR3 DNA reads TGTGCCAGCAGCTCCGTAAGCTCCTACGAGCAGTACTTC. The whole variable domain, filled in from reference TRBV5-4 and TRBJ2-7, reads ETGVTQSPTHLIKTRGQQVTLRCSSQSGHNTVSWYQQALGQGPQFIFQYYREEENGRGNFPPRFSGLQFPNYSSELNVNALELDDSALYLCASSSVSSYEQYFGPGTRLTVT.

The CDR3 sequence is CASRTSGGPEAFF. CDR3 coding DNA: TGTGCCAGCAGGACTTCAGGGGGCCCTGAAGCTTTCTTT. The chain combines TRBV2 with TRBJ1-1; 8 nucleotides agree with TRBD1. V lost 6 bases and J lost 6; bases outside the gene matches: 6. Germline V lookup: CDR1 SNHLY, CDR2 FYNNEI. This CDR3 has 13 amino acids.

The CDR3 is CASSLIAQPQHF. The CDR3 nucleotides are TGTGCCAGCAGCTTGATAGCCCAGCCCCAGCATTTT. This chain connects TRBV5-8 to TRBJ1-5, with D uncertain. Looked up from germline, CDR1 is SGHTS and CDR2 is YDEGEE. V was clipped by 1 base and J by 7 bases, with 6 bases between them. The CDR3 consists of 12 residues.

The chain recombines TRBV28 with TRBJ2-7, with D perhaps TRBD1 (6 bases). CDR3 length equals 13 residues. V gave up 3 bases and J gave up 6 bases, with 12 bases separating them. The germline CDR1 and CDR2 sequences are MDHEN and SYDVKM. In DNA form, the CDR3 reads TGTGCCAGCAGTTTGGGCCAGGGGCGCGAGCAGTACTTC. This translates into CASSLGQGREQYF. Full variable domain (remainder filled in from reference TRBV28 and TRBJ2-7): DVKVTQSSRYLVKRTGEKVFLECVQDMDHENMFWYRQDPGLGLRLIYFSYDVKMKEKGDIPEGYSVSREKKERFSLILESASTNQTSMYLCASSLGQGREQYFGPGTRLTVT.

The chain carries TRBV27 and TRBJ1-5; perhaps TRBD1 as D (5 bases). The CDR3 is 13 residues long. Trimming took 4 bases from V and 5 from J, leaving 9 bases between them. The germline gives CDR1 MNHEY, CDR2 SMNVEV (reference sequence). CDR3 bases: TGTGCCAGCAGTTCGAAGGGACATCAGCCCCAGCATTTT. Its protein product is CASSSKGHQPQHF.

The V and J genes are TRBV28 and TRBJ2-1; 8 bases match TRBD2. The CDR3 contains 18 residues. In germline, CDR1 is MDHEN, CDR2 SYDVKM. Germline trimming cut 7 bases from V and 9 bases from J; bases unmatched to any gene: 23. This CDR3 reads CASTPGGGVGTRSTEQFF. The CDR3 nucleotides are TGTGCCAGCACCCCCGGAGGCGGCGTAGGGACTAGATCGACTGAGCAGTTCTTC.

This clone was counted only a few times. The chain recombines TRBV5-1 with TRBJ2-3; 8 bases fit TRBD2. Germline trimming cut 4 bases from V and 0 bases from J; bases unmatched to any gene: 4. Per germline, CDR1 SGHRS and CDR2 YFSETQ. This CDR3 spans 15 amino acids. CDR3 loop: CASSDGGASTDTQYF. The CDR3 DNA reads TGCGCCAGCAGCGACGGGGGGGCCAGCACAGATACGCAGTATTTT.

The rearrangement uses TRBV19 and TRBJ2-5; D is possibly TRBD2 (5 bases). The CDR3 covers 14 residues. Per germline, CDR1 LNHDA and CDR2 SQIVND (reference sequence). V shed 5 bases and J shed 3 bases, with 13 bases lying between them. CDR3 DNA sequence: TGTGCCAGTAGTGTGAGGGTAAAGGAAGAGACCCAGTACTTC. Protein product: CASSVRVKEETQYF.

The chain carries TRBV7-2 and TRBJ1-5; D possibly corresponds to TRBD1 (6 bases). The V and J ends lost 5 bases and 9 bases respectively, with 26 bases between them. The CDR3 runs to 17 residues. Germline CDR1 and CDR2: SGHTA and FQGNSA. The chain's CDR3 is CASSLGGGQRKGRPQHF. The CDR3, as DNA: TGTGCCAGCAGCCTTGGGGGGGGCCAACGGAAAGGGAGGCCCCAGCATTTT.

The V and J genes are TRBV6-1 and TRBJ1-4; D unresolved. The ends were cut back, 7 bases at V and 0 bases at J, with 6 bases in the middle. Germline CDR1 and CDR2: MNHNS and SASEGT. The CDR3 length is 13 residues. This chain's CDR3 is CASTHPTNEKLFF. As DNA, the CDR3 is TGTGCCAGCACCCATCCAACTAATGAAAAACTGTTTTTT.

Concerning this clone itself: At one end, the junction sequence differs from germline, possibly due to a read error. The chain recombines TRBV19 with TRBJ2-3; unclear D gene. Germline V gives CDR1 LNHDA, CDR2 SQIVND (reference sequence). The CDR3 covers 13 residues. CDR3 protein: CASSIGNTNTQYF. The CDR3 coding sequence is TGTGCCAGTAGTATAGGGAACACAAATACGCAGTATTTT.

The count of this clone is one. J is TRBJ2-4 and V is TRBV6-5, with D possibly being TRBD1 (6 bases). V lost 5 bases and J 6 bases, leaving 14 bases between the germline ends. The CDR3 covers 14 residues. Germline CDR1 is MNHEY and CDR2 is SVGAGI. In DNA, the CDR3 is TGTGCCAGCAGTACTGGACAGAGGGGAAACATTCAGTACTTC. It yields the protein CASSTGQRGNIQYF.

The chain is built from TRBV2 and TRBJ2-5; no firm D call. The germline V gene encodes CDR1 SNHLY and CDR2 FYNNEI. The CDR3 is made up of 12 amino acids. Trimming cost V 7 bases and J 3 bases, with 9 bases left between them. In DNA, the CDR3 is TGTGCCAGCACGGGCCTAGAAGAGACCCAGTACTTC. Its translation is CASTGLEETQYF.

This clone was detected only once. The chain combines TRBV5-6 with TRBJ2-7; 9 bases are a match to TRBD1. From germline, CDR1 is SGHDT and CDR2 YYEEEE. V shed 3 bases and J 4 bases; nucleotides not matched to a gene: 2. This CDR3 spans 13 amino acids. CDR3 amino acids: CASSSTGGYEQYF. The DNA of the CDR3 is TGTGCCAGCAGCTCGACAGGGGGATACGAGCAGTACTTC.

The chain joins TRBV6-5 to TRBJ2-6; D possibly corresponds to TRBD2 (6 bases). The CDR3 loop spans 16 amino acids. In germline, CDR1 is MNHEY, CDR2 SVGAGI. The ends were cut back, 0 bases at V and 1 base at J, with 7 bases in the middle. In DNA form, the CDR3 reads TGTGCCAGCAGTTACTCCCTAGCGTCTGGGGCCAACGTCCTGACTTTC. Translated, it gives CASSYSLASGANVLTF.